This passage covers 13 T cell receptor beta chains from one sample sequenced in a study of regulatory T cells in long-lasting Graves disease. Regarding time point: persistent/refractory GD, antithyroid drugs over 5 years with positive TRAb. The authors made the TCR library using RNA they extracted from PBMCs. HTBI primers from iRepertoire and Arm-PCR of CDR3 regions yielded the TCR beta libraries. TCRdb re-derived calls from the multiplex PCR reads in MiXCR, one entry per CDR3 protein. The sample includes a few hundred thousand distinct CDR3 sequences, around a fifth of them seen just once. The starting material was peripheral blood mononuclear cells (PBMCs), obtained when the disease was refractory, from a patient treated with antithyroid drugs. These receptors were collected from a female donor with Graves disease.

The table lists this clonotype with many counts. This rearrangement joins TRBV28 to TRBJ1-5; 8 bases fit TRBD1. V lost 6 bases, J lost 6 bases, and 7 bases stayed unmatched. This CDR3 is 14 amino acids long. Germline V gives CDR1 MDHEN, CDR2 SYDVKM. In DNA, the CDR3 is TGTGCCAGCAGACTGACACAGGGGGGTCAGCCCCAGCATTTT. Protein sequence: CASRLTQGGQPQHF.

V and J are TRBV29-1 and TRBJ1-2; unclear D gene. The CDR3 totals 13 residues. Trimming cost V 0 bases and J 7 bases, with 12 bases left between them. CDR1 SQVTM and CDR2 ANQGSEA come from the germline V gene. The chain's CDR3 is CSVEDLGGSGYTF. CDR3 DNA sequence: TGCAGCGTTGAAGATTTGGGAGGGAGTGGCTACACCTTC.

This chain joins TRBV15 and TRBJ2-7; TRBD2 matches at 9 bases. Trimming cost V 1 base and J 4 bases; bases outside gene matches: 2. The CDR3 runs 14 residues. Germline V gene sequence: CDR1 LNHNV, CDR2 YYDKDF (reference sequence). CDR3 region: CATSRALAGYEQYF. The CDR3 region has the DNA TGTGCCACCAGCAGAGCTCTAGCGGGGTACGAGCAGTACTTC.

This clonotype was detected a few times. This chain joins TRBV7-2 and TRBJ2-5; D unclear. This CDR3 comprises 14 residues. V was pared by 4 bases and J by 5 bases, with 14 bases between. Germline CDR1 SGHTA, CDR2 FQGNSA. CDR3 DNA sequence: TGTGCCAGCAGCTACGGGCCCTCCTTGGAGACCCAGTACTTC. Protein product: CASSYGPSLETQYF. Looking up the rest from reference TRBV7-2 and TRBJ2-5 gives the full variable domain: GAGVSQSPSNKVTEKGKDVELRCDPISGHTALYWYRQSLGQGLEFLIYFQGNSAPDKSGLPSDRFSAERTGGSVSTLTIQRTQQEDSAVYLCASSYGPSLETQYFGPGTRLLVL.

In this sample, this clonotype turned up a few times. The J gene is TRBJ1-5, the V gene TRBV7-9; D gene unclear. Germline values: CDR1 SEHNR, CDR2 FQNEAQ (reference sequence). The CDR3 length is 12 residues. Trimming left V 3 bases short and J 6 bases short, with 6 bases between. The CDR3 coding sequence is TGTGCCAGCAGCTTTATGGGTCAGCCCCAGCATTTT. As protein: CASSFMGQPQHF.

This clonotype was seen repeatedly, ten times or more. The chain recombines TRBV28 with TRBJ2-7, with 7 nucleotides matching TRBD1. The CDR3 is 16 residues long. Germline trimming cut 0 bases from V and 0 bases from J; bases unmatched to any gene: 5. Germline CDR1 and CDR2: MDHEN and SYDVKM. CDR3 in DNA: TGTGCCAGCAGTTTATGGGGACAGATAATCTCCTACGAGCAGTACTTC. As protein: CASSLWGQIISYEQYF. Filled out from reference TRBV28 and TRBJ2-7, the complete variable domain reads DVKVTQSSRYLVKRTGEKVFLECVQDMDHENMFWYRQDPGLGLRLIYFSYDVKMKEKGDIPEGYSVSREKKERFSLILESASTNQTSMYLCASSLWGQIISYEQYFGPGTRLTVT.

This clonotype has ten or more counts. The chain combines TRBV29-1 with TRBJ1-2; the D gene is possibly TRBD1 (6 bases). This CDR3 spans 16 amino acids. The germline V and J ends were trimmed by 1 base and 4 bases, with 19 bases remaining between them. Germline loops: CDR1 SQVTM, CDR2 ANQGSEA. The CDR3 loop is CSVEAVDGGLGYGYTF. CDR3 nucleotide sequence: TGCAGCGTTGAAGCAGTGGATGGGGGGCTCGGCTATGGCTACACCTTC.

This clonotype was observed at least ten times. The chain recombines TRBV30 with TRBJ2-5, with a weak D call TRBD1 (5 bases). Trimming cost V 1 base and J 3 bases, with 6 bases left between them. Germline lookup yields CDR1 GTSNPN and CDR2 SVGIG (reference sequence). The CDR3 runs to 12 residues. CDR3 in amino acids: CAWSGQKETQYF. The CDR3, as DNA: TGTGCCTGGAGTGGACAGAAAGAGACCCAGTACTTC.

This clonotype came up a few times. CDR3 amino acids: CASSFLGAPNEKLFF. The CDR3 DNA is TGCGCCAGCAGCTTCCTGGGGGCCCCTAATGAAAAACTGTTTTTT. The chain joins TRBV5-1 to TRBJ1-4; the D gene is possibly TRBD1 (6 bases). Germline V gene lookup returns CDR1 SGHRS and CDR2 YFSETQ. Between the trimmed V and J ends, which lost 2 bases and 3 bases, there was a span of 11 bases. This CDR3 region has 15 residues.

This clonotype was recorded a few times. J is TRBJ1-1 and V is TRBV30, with 7 bases matching TRBD1. Germline-derived CDR1 and CDR2 are GTSNPN and SVGIG (reference sequence). The CDR3 runs to 15 residues. The ends lost 2 bases at V and 0 bases at J; junction bases unmatched: 6. The CDR3 protein is CAWSSTGDLNTEAFF. The CDR3 DNA reads TGTGCCTGGAGTTCCACAGGGGACCTGAACACTGAAGCTTTCTTT.

There are a few counts of this clonotype. The V gene is TRBV29-1, the J gene TRBJ1-5; 10 bases agree with TRBD1. Germline V gene sequence: CDR1 SQVTM, CDR2 ANQGSEA. V lost 6 bases, J lost 7 bases, and 6 bases stayed unmatched. The CDR3 loop spans 13 amino acids. The CDR3 sequence is CSVGQGTSQPQHF. Here the CDR3 DNA reads TGCAGCGTGGGACAGGGGACTAGCCAGCCCCAGCATTTT. Supplemented by reference TRBV29-1 and TRBJ1-5, the full variable domain reads SAVISQKPSRDICQRGTSLTIQCQVDSQVTMMFWYRQQPGQSLTLIATANQGSEATYESGFVIDKFPISRPNLTFSTLTVSNMSPEDSSIYLCSVGQGTSQPQHFGDGTRLSIL.

This clonotype showed up just once. This chain joins TRBV12-3 or TRBV12-4 and TRBJ2-3; weak D call: TRBD2 (5 bases). Between the trimmed V and J ends, which lost 8 bases and 7 bases, there was a span of 19 bases. CDR3 length equals 14 residues. CDR3 DNA sequence: TGTGCCAGCGGCACCATTGCCCCGGGGAATACGCAGTATTTT. Translated: CASGTIAPGNTQYF.

This clonotype has at least ten counts. The chain employs TRBV12-3 or TRBV12-4 and TRBJ1-2; 7 nucleotides line up with TRBD1. Trimming took 6 bases from V and 4 from J; bases not matched to a gene: 11. This CDR3 is built from 15 residues. The CDR3 protein is CASSLTGQTPYGYTF. Written as DNA, the CDR3 is TGTGCCAGCAGCCTAACGGGACAGACACCCTATGGCTACACCTTC.